A selection of T cell receptor beta chains follows, all from one sample in a study of identical twins. Each CDR3 protein is one row after TCRdb ran MiXCR on the 5' RACE reads. The data hold around 240,000 distinct CDR3 sequences, with under 12% observed a single time. The specimen was memory T cells sorted from blood. Every receptor here comes from a man aged 50 to 59 in good health. Both conserved end residues are part of each CDR3. Each record gives: J gene, V gene, clone size, CDR3 protein. Clone size is not always given. Where it is, it says once, few, many or a class for expanded clones.

>TRBJ2-1|TRBV28|many
CASSLTLAGMSYNEQFF
>TRBJ1-2|TRBV30|few
CAWSVQGGGYTF
>TRBJ1-6|TRBV7-8|many
CASSALTDSPLHF
>TRBJ2-1|TRBV5-4|few
CASSLEVSRSYNEQFF
>TRBJ2-7|TRBV11-2|many
CASSLVAGRRGEQYF
>TRBJ1-1|TRBV7-2|few
CASSSITGTEAFF
>TRBJ2-3|TRBV9|many
CASSARRGGSTDTQYF
>TRBJ2-4|TRBV29-1|many
CSVGQGRGIQYF
>TRBJ2-5|TRBV7-2|-
CASSLALAGGQETQYF
>TRBJ2-7|TRBV20-1|few
CSARDRNSYEQYF
>TRBJ2-2|TRBV12-3/TRBV12-4|many
CASSESSRPGELFF
>TRBJ2-1|TRBV6-2/TRBV6-3|-
CASILREGGYNEQFF
>TRBJ1-4|TRBV12-3/TRBV12-4|many
CASSPKTGLNEKLFF
>TRBJ2-1|TRBV29-1|many
CSVEMYEGYEQFF
>TRBJ1-2|TRBV20-1|many
CSARGGRRGVYGYTF